Given below is one T cell receptor (beta chain) in context. Its cognate antigen is unknown. This sample was included in a study of T cell repertoires in cytomegalovirus infection. About the study: Epitope selection comprised recently identified HLA-C-restricted CMV epitopes and well-studied HLA-B-restricted CMV epitopes.

The CDR3 is made up of 14 amino acids. V lost 2 bases and J 3 bases, leaving 9 bases between the germline ends. Per the germline V gene, CDR1 is SGHKS and CDR2 is YYEKEE (reference sequence). TCRdb passed the reads through MiXCR, listing each CDR3 protein once. The table includes around 900,000 distinct CDR3 sequences, approximately 30% detected once. This receptor was taken from a human donor in good health (CMV status not recorded). Some clones in this sample may be carry-over from other donors' samples. The V gene is TRBV5-5, the J gene TRBJ1-5, with D unclear. The specimen comprised cultured CD8+ T cells from PBMCs, sampled from culture after CMV antigen stimulation. CDR3 protein: CASSFIFSNQPQHF. The CDR3 DNA follows: TGTGCCAGCAGCTTCATCTTTTCCAATCAGCCCCAGCATTTT. Full variable domain (remainder filled in from reference TRBV5-5 and TRBJ1-5): DAGVTQSPTHLIKTRGQQVTLRCSPISGHKSVSWYQQVLGQGPQFIFQYYEKEERGRGNFPDRFSARQFPNYSSELNVNALLLGDSALYLCASSFIFSNQPQHFGDGTRLSIL.